The clone carrying this TCR beta chain is a singleton in its sample. The data were obtained in a study of blood T cell repertoires in COVID-19. Study in general: The United States, Italy and Spain supplied acute and convalescent COVID-19 samples. PBMCs, B-cell-depleted T cells, or T cells were the source of the cDNA or gDNA that made up the material.

In the authors' methods: Estimation of nucleated cell counts relied on the amplification of reference gene primers. Sequencing used immunoSEQ multiplex PCR; TCRdb keeps in-frame clones, though not all of them. The V and J calls and clone size are taken from that table; D and trimming were inferred from the DNA. The sample shows about 160,000 clones, about 85% of them seen only once. CDR1 is MDHEN, CDR2 SYDVKM, per germline. CDR3 length: 15 residues. The trim removed 1 base at V and 5 bases at J, leaving 6 bases unmatched. The sequenced material came from peripheral blood. This sequence joins TRBV28 and TRBJ2-7; 9 bases fit TRBD1. The source is a man in his 70s who had recovered from COVID-19. CDR3 nucleotides: TGTGCCAGCAGTTTATTAGGGACAGGGAGCGACGAGCAGTACTTC. Translating gives CASSLLGTGSDEQYF.